Listed below are T cell receptor beta chains from one sample, sequenced in a study of T cells in Graves' hyperthyroidism and ophthalmopathy. TCRdb redid the calling of the multiplex PCR reads with MiXCR, one entry per CDR3 protein. The sample yields 350,000 to 400,000 distinct CDR3 sequences, 18% seen once. Sample: blood. Receptors were obtained from a man aged 18 to 35 with Graves' ophthalmopathy. The CDR3 runs from the conserved cysteine through the conserved F or W. The D gene is left open where the match is weak. Not all rows give a size; the values are once, few, many and, for expanded clones, a class.

cdr3_aa	cdr3_nt	d_call	j_call	clone_size	v_call
CASSGWGPSEAFF	TGTGCCAGCAGTGGATGGGGGCCCTCTGAAGCTTTCTTT	-	TRBJ1-1	-	TRBV6-1
CATSTETGAGANVLTF	TGTGCCACCAGCACCGAGACAGGGGCCGGGGCCAACGTCCTGACTTTC	TRBD1	TRBJ2-6	-	TRBV15
CASSPPRAATSTDTQYF	TGTGCCAGCTCACCACCGAGGGCAGCAACTAGCACAGATACGCAGTATTTT	-	TRBJ2-3	-	TRBV18
CASSLGGGANYEQYF	TGTGCCAGCAGCCTCGGCGGGGGCGCTAACTACGAGCAGTACTTC	-	TRBJ2-7	few	TRBV7-6
CASSPGTGDGEAFF	TGTGCCAGCAGTCCCGGGACAGGGGATGGTGAAGCTTTCTTT	TRBD1	TRBJ1-1	many	TRBV28
CASSGGRVADTQYF	TGTGCCAGCAGCGGGGGACGGGTCGCGGATACGCAGTATTTT	TRBD2	TRBJ2-3	-	TRBV5-1
CASSLEAVSGANVLTF	TGTGCCAGCAGCTTAGAGGCGGTCTCTGGGGCCAACGTCCTGACTTTC	-	TRBJ2-6	many	TRBV11-3
CASAPQNYGYTF	TGTGCCAGCGCCCCGCAAAACTATGGCTACACCTTC	-	TRBJ1-2	many	TRBV28
CASSRTSGGGQETQYF	TGTGCCAGCAGTCGGACTAGCGGGGGGGGACAAGAGACCCAGTACTTC	TRBD2	TRBJ2-5	-	TRBV6-1
CATSGKTSDTDTQYF	TGTGCCACCAGTGGAAAAACTAGCGATACAGATACGCAGTATTTT	TRBD2	TRBJ2-3	few	TRBV24-1
CASSPFSAGGEKLFF	TGTGCCAGCTCACCATTTTCGGCAGGAGGGGAAAAACTGTTTTTT	-	TRBJ1-4	-	TRBV18
CATYGQPNTEAFF	TGTGCCACCTACGGACAGCCGAACACTGAAGCTTTCTTT	-	TRBJ1-1	few	TRBV10-3
CASSLAVGSNQETQYF	TGCGCCAGCAGCTTGGCGGTCGGGAGTAATCAAGAGACCCAGTACTTC	-	TRBJ2-5	many	TRBV5-1
CASSLSSLGTGELFF	TGCGCCAGCAGCTTAAGCTCGCTGGGGACCGGGGAGCTGTTTTTT	-	TRBJ2-2	many	TRBV5-1
CASSLTGGVTGELVF	TGTGCCAGCAGCTTAACAGGGGGGGTCACCGGGGAGCTGGTTTTT	-	TRBJ2-2	-	TRBV7-3
CASSIYVGGRGAYNEQFF	TGCGCCAGTTCAATTTACGTGGGGGGGCGCGGGGCCTACAATGAGCAGTTCTTC	-	TRBJ2-1	many	TRBV10-2
CATSDPRQGAINQPQHF	TGTGCCACCAGTGATCCAAGACAGGGGGCCATCAATCAGCCCCAGCATTTT	TRBD1	TRBJ1-5	many	TRBV24-1
CASSGQVGNQPQHF	TGTGCCAGCAGTGGACAGGTGGGCAATCAGCCCCAGCATTTT	-	TRBJ1-5	few	TRBV6-1
CASSQMGVVLGNEQFF	TGTGCCAGCAGCCAAATGGGGGTTGTTCTAGGCAATGAGCAGTTCTTC	-	TRBJ2-1	-	TRBV3-1
CASSLAYRVGQPQHF	TGTGCCAGCAGCTTAGCGTACAGGGTTGGCCAGCCCCAGCATTTT	-	TRBJ1-5	few	TRBV7-8
CASTHYTDTQYF	TGTGCCAGCACCCACTACACAGATACGCAGTATTTT	-	TRBJ2-3	-	TRBV12-3/TRBV12-4
CASSQGQGSDYGYTF	TGTGCCAGCAGCCAAGGCCAGGGGTCAGACTATGGCTACACCTTC	-	TRBJ1-2	-	TRBV3-1
CASCRLAGVVGELFF	TGTGCCAGCTGCCGACTAGCGGGGGTCGTCGGGGAGCTGTTTTTT	TRBD2	TRBJ2-2	-	TRBV27
CASSWQGTEAFF	TGCGCCAGCAGTTGGCAGGGCACTGAAGCTTTCTTT	-	TRBJ1-1	-	TRBV10-2
CASSVADRGSYEQYF	TGTGCCAGCAGCGTAGCGGACAGGGGCTCCTACGAGCAGTACTTC	TRBD1	TRBJ2-7	many	TRBV9
CASSLWTGEPYEQYF	TGCGCCAGCAGCCTATGGACAGGGGAGCCGTACGAGCAGTACTTC	TRBD1	TRBJ2-7	-	TRBV4-1
CSASRGEWADTQYF	TGCAGTGCTAGTAGGGGGGAGTGGGCAGATACGCAGTATTTT	-	TRBJ2-3	many	TRBV20-1
CASSPRGGRTDTQYF	TGTGCCAGCAGCCCGCGGGGGGGCCGGACAGATACGCAGTATTTT	TRBD2	TRBJ2-3	many	TRBV7-2
CASSDTYEGWGIPSNEQFF	TGTGCCAGCAGTGACACCTACGAAGGGTGGGGGATCCCTTCCAATGAGCAGTTCTTC	-	TRBJ2-1	many	TRBV6-1
CASSSDPSYNEQFF	TGTGCCAGCAGCTCGGACCCTAGTTACAATGAGCAGTTCTTC	-	TRBJ2-1	-	TRBV7-3
CASSLGVGGPSTDTQYF	TGCGCCAGCAGCTTGGGCGTGGGGGGCCCGTCCACAGATACGCAGTATTTT	-	TRBJ2-3	many	TRBV5-1
CASREGARNTEAFF	TGTGCCAGCAGAGAGGGGGCGCGGAATACTGAAGCTTTCTTT	TRBD1	TRBJ1-1	few	TRBV6-1
CASSPEGQGVSTEAFF	TGTGCCAGCAGTCCGGAGGGGCAGGGGGTGTCGACTGAAGCTTTCTTT	TRBD1	TRBJ1-1	many	TRBV7-8
CASSRPGTAYEQYF	TGTGCCAGCAGTCGCCCCGGGACAGCCTACGAGCAGTACTTC	TRBD1	TRBJ2-7	-	TRBV28
CASMERSNQPQHF	TGTGCCAGTATGGAGAGAAGCAATCAGCCCCAGCATTTT	-	TRBJ1-5	-	TRBV19
CASSLVIWTSGYEDTQYF	TGTGCCAGCAGTTTAGTAATCTGGACTAGCGGGTACGAGGATACGCAGTATTTT	TRBD2	TRBJ2-3	many	TRBV12-3/TRBV12-4
CASSSFGFNQPQHF	TGTGCCAGCAGTTCGTTCGGCTTCAATCAGCCCCAGCATTTT	-	TRBJ1-5	few	TRBV6-4
CASSLTLGGNKNIQYF	TGTGCTAGCAGCCTCACTTTGGGAGGGAACAAAAACATTCAGTACTTC	TRBD2	TRBJ2-4	many	TRBV7-7
CASSQEGGGLELRDEQFF	TGTGCCAGCAGCCAAGAGGGGGGCGGACTTGAACTACGGGATGAGCAGTTCTTC	-	TRBJ2-1	many	TRBV3-1
CASRGTSGEQYF	TGTGCCAGCAGAGGGACCTCGGGAGAGCAGTACTTC	-	TRBJ2-7	many	TRBV12-3/TRBV12-4
CASSVRPPDTQYF	TGTGCCAGCAGCGTTCGACCTCCAGATACGCAGTATTTT	-	TRBJ2-3	few	TRBV9
CASSQGQPADTQYF	TGTGCCAGCAGCCAGGGACAGCCGGCAGATACGCAGTATTTT	TRBD1	TRBJ2-3	many	TRBV7-6
CASSPGLEGTDTQYF	TGTGCCAGCAGCCCCGGACTAGAGGGCACAGATACGCAGTATTTT	TRBD2	TRBJ2-3	-	TRBV7-2
CASTGLAGGLQETQYF	TGTGCCAGCACTGGACTAGCGGGGGGCCTACAAGAGACCCAGTACTTC	TRBD2	TRBJ2-5	few	TRBV6-1
CASSAAQNYGYTF	TGTGCCAGCAGTGCCGCACAGAATTATGGCTACACCTTC	-	TRBJ1-2	many	TRBV2
CASMKAGGPSTGELFF	TGTGCCAGCATGAAAGCGGGGGGGCCGAGCACCGGGGAGCTGTTTTTT	TRBD2	TRBJ2-2	-	TRBV6-1
CASRRDFKDTQYF	TGTGCCAGCAGGAGGGACTTCAAAGATACGCAGTATTTT	-	TRBJ2-3	few	TRBV6-1